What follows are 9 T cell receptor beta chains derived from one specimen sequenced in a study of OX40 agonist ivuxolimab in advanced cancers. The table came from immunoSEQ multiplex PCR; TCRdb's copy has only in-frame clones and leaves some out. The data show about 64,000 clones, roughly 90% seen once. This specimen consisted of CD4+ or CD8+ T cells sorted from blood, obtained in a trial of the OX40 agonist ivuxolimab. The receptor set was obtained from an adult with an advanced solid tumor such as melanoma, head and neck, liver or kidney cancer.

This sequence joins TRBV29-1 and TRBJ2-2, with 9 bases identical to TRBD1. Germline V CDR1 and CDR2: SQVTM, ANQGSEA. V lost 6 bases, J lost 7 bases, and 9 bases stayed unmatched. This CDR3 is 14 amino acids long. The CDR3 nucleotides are TGCAGCGTGAAAAAACAGGGGGCCAGCGGGGAGCTGTTTTTT. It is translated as CSVKKQGASGELFF.

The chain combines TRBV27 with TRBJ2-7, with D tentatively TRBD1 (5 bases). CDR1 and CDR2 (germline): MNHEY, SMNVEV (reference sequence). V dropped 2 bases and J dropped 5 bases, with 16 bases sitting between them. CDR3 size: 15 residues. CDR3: CASSLEPGRNNEQYF. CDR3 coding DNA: TGTGCCAGCAGTTTAGAGCCAGGGCGAAATAACGAGCAGTACTTC.

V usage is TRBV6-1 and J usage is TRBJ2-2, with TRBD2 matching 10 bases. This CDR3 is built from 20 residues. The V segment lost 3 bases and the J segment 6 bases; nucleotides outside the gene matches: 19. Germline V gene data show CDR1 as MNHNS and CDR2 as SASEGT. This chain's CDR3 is CASSEGVAGGLSASPGELFF. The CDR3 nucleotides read TGTGCCAGCAGTGAGGGCGTAGCGGGAGGCCTCTCCGCGTCGCCCGGGGAGCTGTTTTTT.

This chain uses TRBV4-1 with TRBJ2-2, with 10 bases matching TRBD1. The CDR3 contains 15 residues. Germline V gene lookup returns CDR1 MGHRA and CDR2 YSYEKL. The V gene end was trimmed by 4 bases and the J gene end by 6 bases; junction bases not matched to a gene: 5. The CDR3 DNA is TGCGCCAGCAGCCTCCGGGACAGGGGTCCCGGGGAGCTGTTTTTT. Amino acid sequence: CASSLRDRGPGELFF.

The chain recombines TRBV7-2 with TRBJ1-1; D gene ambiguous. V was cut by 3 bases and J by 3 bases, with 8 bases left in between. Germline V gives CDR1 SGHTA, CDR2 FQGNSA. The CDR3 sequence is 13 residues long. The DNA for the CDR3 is TGTGCCAGCAGCTTCGCAGAGGACACTGAAGCTTTCTTT. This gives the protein CASSFAEDTEAFF.

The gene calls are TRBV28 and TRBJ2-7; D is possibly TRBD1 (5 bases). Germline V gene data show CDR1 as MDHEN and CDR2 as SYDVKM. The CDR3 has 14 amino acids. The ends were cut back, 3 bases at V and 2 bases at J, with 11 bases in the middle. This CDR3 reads CASSLVLGAYEQYF. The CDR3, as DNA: TGTGCCAGCAGTTTGGTCCTAGGGGCCTACGAGCAGTACTTC.

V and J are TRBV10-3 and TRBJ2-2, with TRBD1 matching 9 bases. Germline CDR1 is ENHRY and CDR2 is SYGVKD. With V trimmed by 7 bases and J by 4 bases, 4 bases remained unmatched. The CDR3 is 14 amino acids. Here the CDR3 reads CAITGTGSTGELFF. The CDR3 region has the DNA TGTGCCATCACAGGGACAGGGAGCACCGGGGAGCTGTTTTTT.

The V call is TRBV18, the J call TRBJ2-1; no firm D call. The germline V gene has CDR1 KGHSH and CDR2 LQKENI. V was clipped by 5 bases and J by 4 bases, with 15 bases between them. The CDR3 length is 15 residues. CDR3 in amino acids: CASSSLQPLYNEQFF. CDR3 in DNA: TGTGCCAGCTCATCCTTACAGCCATTGTACAATGAGCAGTTCTTC.

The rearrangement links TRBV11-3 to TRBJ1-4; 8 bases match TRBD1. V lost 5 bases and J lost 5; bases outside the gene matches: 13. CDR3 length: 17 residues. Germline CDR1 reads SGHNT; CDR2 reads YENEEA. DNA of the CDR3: TGTGCCAGCAGCCCATTTTTAGGGGACAGGCAAAATGAAAAACTGTTTTTT. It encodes CASSPFLGDRQNEKLFF.